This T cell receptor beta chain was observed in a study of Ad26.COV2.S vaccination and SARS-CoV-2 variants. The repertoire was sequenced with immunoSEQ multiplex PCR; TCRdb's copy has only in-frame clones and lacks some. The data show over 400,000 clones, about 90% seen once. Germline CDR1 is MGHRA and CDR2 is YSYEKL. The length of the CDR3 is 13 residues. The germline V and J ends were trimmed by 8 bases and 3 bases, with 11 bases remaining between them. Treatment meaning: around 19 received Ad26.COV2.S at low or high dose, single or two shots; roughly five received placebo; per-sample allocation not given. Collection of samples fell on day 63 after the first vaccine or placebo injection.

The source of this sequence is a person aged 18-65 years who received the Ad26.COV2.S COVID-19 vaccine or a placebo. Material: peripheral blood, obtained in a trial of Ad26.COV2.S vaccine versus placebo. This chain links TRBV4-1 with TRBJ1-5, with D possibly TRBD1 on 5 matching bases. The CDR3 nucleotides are TGCGCCAGCGCGGGGGGGGTCAATCAGCCCCAGCATTTT. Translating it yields CASAGGVNQPQHF.